This record looks at one T cell receptor beta chain sequence and its context. The antigen is not known. The protocol was immunoSEQ multiplex PCR, while the TCRdb copy is restricted to in-frame clones and leaves out a portion. The data contain about 90,000 clones, approximately 83% of them singletons. The time point was: cycle 4 day 1 (C4D1), after five to seven weeks of nivolumab. After autologous stem cell transplantation all patients relapsed, and prior brentuximab vedotin exposure differed between cohorts. The sample is drawn from a study of PD-1 blockade in classical Hodgkin lymphoma. Study results and caveats: TCR diversity rose significantly by C4D1 in CD4+ but not CD8+ cells.

V lost 2 bases and J 2 bases, leaving 11 bases between the germline ends. This CDR3 has 15 residues. CDR1 SGHRS and CDR2 YFSETQ come from the germline V gene. The origin of this receptor is a human donor with classical Hodgkin lymphoma. The source material was peripheral blood mononuclear cells (PBMCs), sampled before the fourth cycle of nivolumab. The J gene is TRBJ1-3, the V gene TRBV5-1, with D possibly matching TRBD1 (5 bases). CDR3 nucleotide sequence: TGCGCCAGCAGCTTTGGTCAGGGAACTGGAAACACCATATATTTT. Encoded protein: CASSFGQGTGNTIYF.